This T cell receptor (beta chain) emerged from a study of human T cells and chemical hapten exposure. This clonotype was recorded a few times. Its antigen is not identified. Study-wide results and caveats: Since the donors had alopecia, their immune response may not be the same as that of healthy people.

TCRdb fed the RACE reads into MiXCR, producing one record per CDR3 protein. The sample lists 65,000 to 85,000 distinct CDR3 sequences; under 13% were seen once. Time point reported: patch test 1, 2 weeks after DPC sensitization. Treatment in this sample: therapeutic diphenylcyclopropenone sensitization with weekly scalp DPC. The V gene's germline CDR1 is MDHEN and CDR2 SYDVKM. The V gene end was trimmed by 8 bases and the J gene end by 10 bases; junction bases not matched to a gene: 14. The CDR3 totals 15 residues. The sample was whole blood, taken in connection with sensitization to the hapten diphenylcyclopropenone (DPC). This chain connects TRBV28 to TRBJ1-6, with TRBD1 matching 7 bases. This TCR derives from a woman between 45 and 65 years old with alopecia areata. Some clones in this sample may be carry-over from other donors' samples. CDR3 in DNA: TGTGCCAGCGGAATACAGGGGCCGGGGGTCTCACCCCTCCACTTT. It codes for CASGIQGPGVSPLHF.